Listed below are T cell receptor beta chains from one sample, sequenced in a study of T cells in Graves' hyperthyroidism and ophthalmopathy. TCRdb processed the multiplex PCR reads anew with MiXCR; each CDR3 protein has one entry. The sample lists some 760,000 distinct CDR3 sequences, less than 15% occurring once. The sequenced material came from blood. The receptors stem from a woman between 18 and 29 years old with Graves' hyperthyroidism. Each CDR3 is given with its conserved first and last residue. D genes are given only for firm matches. Only some rows state a clone size, as once, few, many or a class for expanded clones.

D	J	V	size	CDR3
.	TRBJ1-3	TRBV13	many	CASGTVASGSGNTIYF
.	TRBJ1-1	TRBV3-1	many	CASSLLRTGTEAFF
TRBD1	TRBJ1-5	TRBV9	many	CASSAAGTAGQPQHF
.	TRBJ2-6	TRBV6-2/TRBV6-3	few	CASSRGRTSGANVLTF
.	TRBJ2-1	TRBV27	many	CASSLVADTYNEQFF
TRBD1	TRBJ1-2	TRBV5-8	.	CASRKMTGAYPGYTF
TRBD2	TRBJ2-1	TRBV3-1	.	CASSHLRLAGGRNEQLF
.	TRBJ2-1	TRBV24-1	many	CATSGSAGRYNEQFF
.	TRBJ2-1	TRBV20-1	.	CSAQEGHSSYNEQFF
TRBD2	TRBJ2-7	TRBV9	few	CASSARSGSSYEQYF
.	TRBJ2-7	TRBV7-2	many	CASSPRDNYEQYF
TRBD1	TRBJ2-6	TRBV18	.	CASSHALTGAGANVLTF
TRBD1	TRBJ2-7	TRBV3-1	.	CASSQEGTGYYEQYF
.	TRBJ1-1	TRBV7-9	few	CASSYLRGGDTEAFF
.	TRBJ1-1	TRBV6-1	many	CATSAAWVGTEAFF
.	TRBJ2-7	TRBV20-1	many	CSARLGSNYEQYF
.	TRBJ1-5	TRBV12-3/TRBV12-4	few	CASSSGYNQPQHF
TRBD2	TRBJ2-3	TRBV5-4	many	CASSLTSGRATDTQYF
.	TRBJ1-1	TRBV13	.	CASSFAGDLNTEAFF
.	TRBJ1-1	TRBV6-5	many	CASSYSMYLPEAFF
TRBD2	TRBJ2-7	TRBV7-9	many	CASGGVYEQYF
.	TRBJ1-6	TRBV4-1	few	CASSQSTTSRGSPLHF
TRBD1	TRBJ2-4	TRBV29-1	.	CSVGGQGGINIQYF
.	TRBJ1-5	TRBV28	many	CASSFHGQPQHF
.	TRBJ1-1	TRBV18	many	CASSPPSGRGRTEAFF
TRBD1	TRBJ2-1	TRBV29-1	many	CSVDRDRGWNEQFF
TRBD2	TRBJ2-7	TRBV20-1	many	CSARTSANYEQYF
TRBD2	TRBJ2-3	TRBV27	.	CASTPRAGGDTDTQYF